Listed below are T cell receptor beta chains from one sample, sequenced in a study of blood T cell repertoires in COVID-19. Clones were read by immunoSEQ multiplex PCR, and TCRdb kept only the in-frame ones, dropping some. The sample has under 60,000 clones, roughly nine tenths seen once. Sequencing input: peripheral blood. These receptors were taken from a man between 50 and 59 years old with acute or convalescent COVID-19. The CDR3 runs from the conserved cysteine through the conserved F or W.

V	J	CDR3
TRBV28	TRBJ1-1	CASTGTGGNTEAFF
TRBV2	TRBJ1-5	CASGMALGGLGQPQHF
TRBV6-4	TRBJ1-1	CASSEGRRAEAFF
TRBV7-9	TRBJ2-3	CASSLAASGFTDTQYF
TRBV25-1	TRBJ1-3	CASTQRRRSGNTIYF
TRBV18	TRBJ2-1	CASSPEGTGLWEQFF
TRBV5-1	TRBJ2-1	CASSPLANNEQFF
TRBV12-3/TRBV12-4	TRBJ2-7	CASSYRQNDEQYF
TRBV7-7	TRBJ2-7	CASSPGQGGDEQYF
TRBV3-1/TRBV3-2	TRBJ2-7	CASSHATYEQYF
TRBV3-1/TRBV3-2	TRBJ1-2	CASSPTGAYGYTF
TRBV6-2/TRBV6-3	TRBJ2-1	CASSYSNRTSGNDEQFF